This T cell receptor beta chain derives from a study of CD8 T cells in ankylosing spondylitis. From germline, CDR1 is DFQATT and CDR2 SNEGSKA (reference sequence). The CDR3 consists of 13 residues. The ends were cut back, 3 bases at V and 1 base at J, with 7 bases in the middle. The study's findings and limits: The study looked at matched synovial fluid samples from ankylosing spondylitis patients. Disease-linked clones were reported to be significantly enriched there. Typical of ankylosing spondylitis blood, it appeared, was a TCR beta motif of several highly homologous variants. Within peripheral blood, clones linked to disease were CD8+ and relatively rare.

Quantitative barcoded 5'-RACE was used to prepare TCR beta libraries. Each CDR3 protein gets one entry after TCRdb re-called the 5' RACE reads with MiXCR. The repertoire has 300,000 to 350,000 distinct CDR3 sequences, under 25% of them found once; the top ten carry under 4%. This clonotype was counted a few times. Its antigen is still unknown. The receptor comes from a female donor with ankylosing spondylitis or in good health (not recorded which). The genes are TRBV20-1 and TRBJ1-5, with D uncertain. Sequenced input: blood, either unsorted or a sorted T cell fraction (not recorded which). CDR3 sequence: CSASKASNQPQHF. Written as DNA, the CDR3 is TGCAGTGCTAGTAAGGCCAGCAATCAGCCCCAGCATTTT.